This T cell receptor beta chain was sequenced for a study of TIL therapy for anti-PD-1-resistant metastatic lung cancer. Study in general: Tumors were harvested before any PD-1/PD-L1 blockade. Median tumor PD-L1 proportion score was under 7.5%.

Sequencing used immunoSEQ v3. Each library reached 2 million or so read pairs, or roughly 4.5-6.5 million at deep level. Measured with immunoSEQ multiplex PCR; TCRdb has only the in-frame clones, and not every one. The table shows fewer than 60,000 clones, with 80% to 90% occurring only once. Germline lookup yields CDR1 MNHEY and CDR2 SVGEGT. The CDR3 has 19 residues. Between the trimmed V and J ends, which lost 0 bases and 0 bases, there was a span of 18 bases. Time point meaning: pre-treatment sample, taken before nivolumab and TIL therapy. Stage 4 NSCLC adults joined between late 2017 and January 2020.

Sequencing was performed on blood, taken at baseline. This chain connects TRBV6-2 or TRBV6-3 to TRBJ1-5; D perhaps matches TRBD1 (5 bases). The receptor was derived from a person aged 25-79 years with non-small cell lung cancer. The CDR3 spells CASSYSLGASPYSNQPQHF. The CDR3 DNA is TGTGCCAGCAGTTACTCGTTAGGGGCGAGTCCCTATAGCAATCAGCCCCAGCATTTT.